This T cell receptor beta chain was captured by sequencing in a study of blood T cell repertoires in COVID-19 (dated by TCRdb to about 2020). Notes on the research overall: Samples from collaborators originated in the United States, Italy and Spain and spanned both the acute and convalescent phases of COVID-19. The prospective study material was composed of cDNA or gDNA derived from T cells, B-cell-depleted T cells, or PBMCs. Subjects who had been exposed to COVID-19, were actively infected with it, or had recovered from it provided the deeply sampled blood TCRbeta repertoires that made up the dataset. A freely available public database, intended as a resource for researchers studying the immune response to SARS-CoV-2, is where the repertoires were released. The samples were drawn from the first 160 participants of the ongoing ImmuneRACE study and from 1,254 subjects provided by 6 global collaborators. Nearly every sample came with metadata listing a de-identified subject ID, COVID-19 status, age in years and sex. Where available, HLA class I and class II types were taken from metadata supplied by the sample provider and were not determined by assay-based typing. The full study reports these points: The amount of clinical and demographic metadata varied by source and participant and was provided uncurated.

Cut back by 2 bases and 8 bases, the V and J ends lie 12 bases apart. CDR1 and CDR2, looked up from the germline V gene, are WSHSY and SAAADI. The CDR3 holds 13 amino acids from the cysteine to the phenylalanine. Only the CDR3 DNA is retained, 39 bases long and in frame from the first base. Enrolling through a virtual design, the prospective study's participants ranged in age from roughly 18 to 100 years and lived across 24 United States geographic areas. In the prospective study, cohorts were assigned on the basis of participant-reported clinical history obtained from a screening survey and a study questionnaire. Mobile phlebotomists in the prospective study collected whole blood, serum and a nasopharyngeal or oropharyngeal swab from every participant. Over a roughly 2-month period, participants in the prospective study had the option of providing additional blood draws and questionnaires. Before DNA extraction, blood samples from the prospective study were shipped at room temperature or frozen.

Notes on this clone: The antigen this receptor binds is unknown. No base quality information exists; no much larger clone differs at one position.

The immunoSEQ Assay, a bias-controlled multiplex PCR, was used to amplify TCRbeta CDR3 regions from genomic DNA. For the original study's pipeline: Within the assay, amplification of reference gene primers was used to estimate how many nucleated cells each sample contained. To quantify the absolute abundance of each unique TCRbeta CDR3 rearrangement, sequence reads were collapsed and filtered. For each sample, productive Simpson clonality was calculated as the square root of Simpson's diversity index over productive rearrangements. TCRdb's version of the immuneACCESS table is confined to in-frame rearrangements and falls short of the full clone set. An unresolved V gene accounts for under half of the shortfall where checked; the remainder is of unknown origin. Clonal size and the V and J genes are those of that table, whereas D and trimming came from the DNA. Counted in this sample were some 380,000 clones; over 75% of them appeared once. The ten largest account for around 1.9% of the sample.

This clonotype was sampled from a woman in her 40s with acute COVID-19. The V and J genes are TRBV10-2 and TRBJ1-2, with no confident D gene call. The sequenced sample was PBMCs or T cells enriched from blood (not recorded which). The CDR3 region reads CASSERFREGYTF. The DNA is TGCGCCAGCAGTGAGCGGTTTCGAGAAGGCTACACCTTC.